These 13 T cell receptor beta chains share one sample of origin, sequenced in a study of T cell repertoires in cytomegalovirus infection (dated by TCRdb to the late 2010s). What this sample's treatment or condition label stands for: in vitro stimulation with specific CMV peptide epitopes to enrich CMV-specific T cells. Data came from an Illumina HiSeq 1500. TCRdb reprocessed the public reads (quality trimming at Q25 with fastp, clone calling with MiXCR) and kept in-frame beta chains. Every CDR3 protein is listed once, alongside the most common genes and DNA of its rows. Recorded for this sample are around 78,000 distinct CDR3 sequences; around 42% of them occurred a single time. The ten largest clones add up to more than 80% of the sample. Antigen specificity for these receptors is unknown. The sample was CD8+ T cells from cultured PBMCs, taken from culture after CMV antigen stimulation. These receptor sequences come from a human donor in good health (CMV status not recorded). Some clones in this sample may be carry-over from other donors' samples.

This clonotype was observed a single time. The rearrangement uses TRBV12-3 or TRBV12-4 and TRBJ1-5; D unclear. The CDR3 sequence is 13 residues long. Deletions cut 2 bases from V and 4 bases from J, with 6 bases between. This CDR3 reads CASSLQVNQPQHF. The CDR3 bases are TGTGCCAGCAGTTTACAGGTAAATCAGCCCCAGCATTTT.

V usage is TRBV11-3 and J usage is TRBJ2-1, with 11 bases matching TRBD2. The CDR3 spans 16 residues. Germline loops: CDR1 SGHNT, CDR2 YENEEA. V trimming: 5 bases; J trimming: 7 bases; junction bases outside the gene matches: 10. CDR3 loop: CASSHSSSGGMNEQFF. The CDR3 DNA is TGTGCCAGCAGCCATTCCTCTAGCGGGGGGATGAATGAGCAGTTCTTC.

In its sample, this clonotype was seen a few times. The V gene is TRBV25-1, the J gene TRBJ2-1; no firm D call. The V gene's germline CDR1 is MGHDK and CDR2 SYGVNS. This CDR3 is built from 13 residues. Trimming cost V 5 bases and J 7 bases, with 12 bases left between them. CDR3 sequence reads: CASSSPGGNEQFF. The CDR3 DNA is TGTGCCAGCAGTTCCCCGGGTGGTAATGAGCAGTTCTTC.

This clonotype has a count of ten or more. J is TRBJ1-1 and V is TRBV28; 9 nucleotides line up with TRBD1. The germline gives CDR1 MDHEN, CDR2 SYDVKM. The length of the CDR3 is 15 residues. Trimming cost V 5 bases and J 1 base; bases outside gene matches: 5. The CDR3 sequence is CASSAPGQGNTEAFF. The CDR3 DNA is TGTGCCAGCAGTGCCCCGGGACAGGGGAACACTGAAGCTTTCTTT. Full variable domain (missing parts from reference TRBV28 and TRBJ1-1): DVKVTQSSRYLVKRTGEKVFLECVQDMDHENMFWYRQDPGLGLRLIYFSYDVKMKEKGDIPEGYSVSREKKERFSLILESASTNQTSMYLCASSAPGQGNTEAFFGQGTRLTVV.

This clonotype was found once. This chain joins TRBV6-5 and TRBJ1-6; TRBD1 agrees at 8 bases. Germline V CDR1 and CDR2: MNHEY, SVGAGI. Trimming at V came to 6 bases and at J to 7 bases, leaving 8 bases not matched to a gene. This CDR3 comprises 15 residues. In nucleotides, the CDR3 is TGTGCCAGCAGCCCGGGGACAGGCATGAATTCACCCCTCCACTTT. Amino acid sequence: CASSPGTGMNSPLHF.

This clonotype was observed a single time. The chain employs TRBV7-6 and TRBJ2-7; weak D call: TRBD2 (7 bases). Trimming took off 6 bases at V and 6 bases at J, with 21 bases between the two ends. CDR1 is SGHVS and CDR2 is FNYEAQ in the germline V gene. The length of the CDR3 is 15 residues. The CDR3 protein is CASSGIGGPVGEQYF. DNA of the CDR3: TGTGCCAGCAGTGGGATCGGGGGGCCTGTCGGCGAGCAGTACTTC.

V is TRBV5-1 and J is TRBJ1-6; D unclear. Germline values: CDR1 SGHRS, CDR2 YFSETQ. CDR3 size: 16 residues. Trimming took off 0 bases at V and 2 bases at J, with 9 bases between the two ends. The CDR3 here is CASSLGWEAYNSPLHF. The CDR3 nucleotides read TGCGCCAGCAGCTTGGGATGGGAGGCCTATAATTCACCCCTCCACTTT.

The genes are TRBV7-6 and TRBJ2-5; D unresolved. From germline, CDR1 is SGHVS and CDR2 FNYEAQ. Trimming shortened V by 4 bases and J by 1 base, and 16 bases separated the two germline ends. The CDR3 loop spans 16 amino acids. The CDR3: CASSSTRPSTQETQYF. For the CDR3, the DNA is TGTGCCAGCAGCTCTACAAGACCCTCAACCCAAGAGACCCAGTACTTC.

This clonotype was counted only a few times. The chain combines TRBV7-6 with TRBJ1-5; 7 positions agree with TRBD1. CDR1 and CDR2 (germline): SGHVS, FNYEAQ. The CDR3 is 17 residues long. The V segment lost 1 base and the J segment 0 bases; nucleotides outside the gene matches: 6. The CDR3 loop reads CASSLDWTGDSNQPQHF. CDR3 nucleotide sequence: TGTGCCAGCAGCTTAGATTGGACAGGCGATAGCAATCAGCCCCAGCATTTT. The full variable domain, completed using reference TRBV7-6 and TRBJ1-5, is GAGVSQSPRYKVTKRGQDVALRCDPISGHVSLYWYRQALGQGPEFLTYFNYEAQQDKSGLPNDRFSAERPEGSISTLTIQRTEQRDSAMYRCASSLDWTGDSNQPQHFGDGTRLSIL.

The chain recombines TRBV7-3 with TRBJ2-3, with D hard to call. CDR1 is SGHTA and CDR2 is FQGTGA in the germline V gene. Trimming left V 3 bases short and J 0 bases short, with 7 bases between. The CDR3 length is 14 residues. DNA of the CDR3: TGTGCCAGCAGCTTGAGTCTAAGCACAGATACGCAGTATTTT. It encodes CASSLSLSTDTQYF.

The CDR3 loop is CATSRGEARADTQYF. CDR3 sequence (DNA): TGTGCCACCAGCAGAGGGGAGGCGAGGGCAGATACGCAGTATTTT. The rearrangement joins TRBV15 to TRBJ2-3, with D perhaps TRBD2 (6 bases). V lost 1 base and J 4 bases, leaving 12 bases between the germline ends. Germline CDR1 is LNHNV and CDR2 is YYDKDF (reference sequence). The CDR3 runs 15 residues. Filled out from reference TRBV15 and TRBJ2-3, the complete variable domain reads DAMVIQNPRYQVTQFGKPVTLSCSQTLNHNVMYWYQQKSSQAPKLLFHYYDKDFNNEADTPDNFQSRRPNTSFCFLDIRSPGLGDTAMYLCATSRGEARADTQYFGPGTRLTVL.

The J gene is TRBJ1-6, the V gene TRBV5-6; unclear D gene. Looked up from germline, CDR1 is SGHDT and CDR2 is YYEEEE. Trimming cost V 1 base and J 1 base, with 9 bases left between them. This CDR3 is built from 16 residues. The chain's CDR3 is CASSLRGLSYNSPLHF. Written as DNA, the CDR3 is TGTGCCAGCAGCTTGAGAGGGTTGTCCTATAATTCACCCCTCCACTTT.

This clonotype was detected only a few times. The V gene is TRBV7-8, the J gene TRBJ2-7, with 9 bases lining up with TRBD1. The V gene end was trimmed by 4 bases and the J gene end by 3 bases; junction bases not matched to a gene: 7. Germline CDR1 is SGHVS and CDR2 is FQNEAQ. This CDR3 comprises 15 residues. The CDR3, as DNA: TGTGCCAGCAGCTCAACGACAGGGGGTAACTACGAGCAGTACTTC. It specifies CASSSTTGGNYEQYF.